This entry lists 2 T cell receptor beta chains sequenced from one sample in a study of control samples from healthy donors and cancer patients. TCRdb's table, derived via immunoSEQ multiplex PCR, lists solely in-frame clones and lacks some. The table includes fewer than 90,000 clones, around 94% detected once. Sequencing was carried out using blood. The origin of the receptors is a woman in her thirties or forties in good health.

The rearrangement uses TRBV19 and TRBJ1-1; no clear D gene. This CDR3 is 13 amino acids long. The germline V and J ends were trimmed by 5 bases and 6 bases, with 13 bases remaining between them. In germline, CDR1 is LNHDA, CDR2 SQIVND (reference sequence). The CDR3 sequence: CASSVQSWPEAFF. CDR3 DNA sequence: TGTGCCAGTAGTGTTCAGTCTTGGCCTGAAGCTTTCTTT.

The genes are TRBV24-1 and TRBJ1-3; D not resolved. The CDR3 extends over 13 amino acids. Per germline, CDR1 KGHDR and CDR2 SFDVKD. Trimming pared 12 bases from V and 0 bases from J, leaving 11 bases between. The CDR3 protein is CASTEGSGNTIYF. In nucleotides, the CDR3 is TGTGCCTCTACTGAGGGCTCTGGAAACACCATATATTTT.